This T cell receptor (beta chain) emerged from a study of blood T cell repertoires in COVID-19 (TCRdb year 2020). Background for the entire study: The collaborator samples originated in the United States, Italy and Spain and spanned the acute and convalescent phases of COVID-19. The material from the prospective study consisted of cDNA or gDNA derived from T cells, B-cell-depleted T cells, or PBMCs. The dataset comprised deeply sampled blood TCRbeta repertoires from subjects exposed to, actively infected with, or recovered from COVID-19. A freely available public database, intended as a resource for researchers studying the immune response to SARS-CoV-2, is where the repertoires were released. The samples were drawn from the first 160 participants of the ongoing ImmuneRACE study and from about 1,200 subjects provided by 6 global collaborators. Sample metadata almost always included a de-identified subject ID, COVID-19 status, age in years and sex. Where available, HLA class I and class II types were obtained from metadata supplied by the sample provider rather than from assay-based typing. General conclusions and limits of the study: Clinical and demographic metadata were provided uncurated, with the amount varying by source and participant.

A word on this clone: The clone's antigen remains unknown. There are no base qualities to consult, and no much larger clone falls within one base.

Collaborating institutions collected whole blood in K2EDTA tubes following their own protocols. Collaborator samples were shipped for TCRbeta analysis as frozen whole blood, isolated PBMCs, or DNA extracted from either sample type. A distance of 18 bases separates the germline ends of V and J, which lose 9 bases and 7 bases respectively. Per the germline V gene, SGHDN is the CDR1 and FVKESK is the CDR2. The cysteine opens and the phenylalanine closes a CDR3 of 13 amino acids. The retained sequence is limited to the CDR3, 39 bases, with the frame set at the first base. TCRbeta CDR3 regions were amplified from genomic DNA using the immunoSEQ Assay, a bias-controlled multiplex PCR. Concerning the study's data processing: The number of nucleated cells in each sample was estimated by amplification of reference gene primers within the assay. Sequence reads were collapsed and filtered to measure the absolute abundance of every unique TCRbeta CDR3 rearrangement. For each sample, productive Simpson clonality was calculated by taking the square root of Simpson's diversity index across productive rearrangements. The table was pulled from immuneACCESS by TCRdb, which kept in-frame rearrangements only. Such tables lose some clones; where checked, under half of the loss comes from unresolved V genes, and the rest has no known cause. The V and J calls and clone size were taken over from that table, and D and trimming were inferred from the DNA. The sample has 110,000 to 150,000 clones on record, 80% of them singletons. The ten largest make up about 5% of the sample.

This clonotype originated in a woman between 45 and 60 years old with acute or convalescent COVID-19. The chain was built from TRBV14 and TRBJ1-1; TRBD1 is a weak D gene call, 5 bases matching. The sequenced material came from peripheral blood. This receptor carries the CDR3 CARSGIVKDEAFF. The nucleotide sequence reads TGTGCCAGATCAGGGATAGTCAAGGATGAAGCTTTCTTT.